The clone carrying this T cell receptor beta chain was counted once. The data were taken from a study of blood T cell repertoires in COVID-19. Study at large: From T cells, B-cell-depleted T cells, or PBMCs came the material, which was cDNA or gDNA.

V shed 3 bases and J shed 2 bases, with 10 bases lying between them. Germline CDR1 and CDR2: SNHLY and FYNNEI. The CDR3 extends over 14 amino acids. TCRdb keeps only in-frame clones here, not all; method: immunoSEQ multiplex PCR. The data contain approximately 65,000 clones, 60% to 85% of them singletons. The TCR comes from a human donor in a cohort sampled during active COVID-19. The sequencing sample was made of peripheral blood. The chain employs TRBV2 and TRBJ1-1; TRBD1 might be the D (6 bases). This CDR3 is CASSESGGNTEAFF. The CDR3 coding sequence is TGTGCCAGCAGTGAGTCTGGGGGCAACACTGAAGCTTTCTTT.